This entry describes one TCR beta chain. Per the authors' pipeline: For nucleated cells, counts were estimated from reference gene primer amplification. The protocol was immunoSEQ multiplex PCR, while the TCRdb copy is restricted to in-frame clones and leaves out a portion. That table supplies the V and J calls and clone size; D and trimming were determined from the DNA. Of fewer than 250,000 clones listed, more than 85% were seen once; the top ten hold under 0.9%. The sample comes from a study of blood T cell repertoires in COVID-19. Study-level information: COVID-19 samples from acute and convalescent phases originated in the United States, Italy and Spain. Sources were T cells, B-cell-depleted T cells, or PBMCs; the material itself was cDNA or gDNA.

The germline gives CDR1 SGHDN, CDR2 FVKESK. This CDR3 is 16 amino acids long. V gave up 4 bases and J gave up 5 bases, with 15 bases separating them. The sequenced material came from peripheral blood. J is TRBJ1-6 and V is TRBV14; unclear D gene. The sequence was obtained from a man in his forties with acute or convalescent COVID-19. This CDR3 reads CASSRRAGVNNSPLHF. CDR3 sequence (DNA): TGTGCCAGCAGCCGGCGGGCAGGCGTCAATAATTCACCCCTCCACTTT.